This TCR beta chain was sequenced for a study of blood T cell repertoires in COVID-19. The data were produced by immunoSEQ multiplex PCR, yet TCRdb's version contains in-frame clones alone and is incomplete. The data hold around 470,000 clones, with about 91% observed a single time. The CDR3 extends over 15 amino acids. The germline gives CDR1 SGHAT, CDR2 FQNNGV. V was cut by 4 bases and J by 5 bases, with 17 bases left in between. The receptor was derived from a man aged 18 to 30 with COVID-19, enrolled during active disease. The chain uses TRBV11-2 and TRBJ1-2, with D maybe TRBD1 (6 bases). Material: peripheral blood. The CDR3 spells CASSSQTGRSYGYTF. CDR3 DNA: TGTGCCAGCAGCTCCCAGACAGGACGCTCTTATGGCTACACCTTC.